Listed below are T cell receptor beta chains from one sample, sequenced in a study of T cell changes during pregnancy in multiple sclerosis. Here immunoSEQ multiplex PCR was the method, and the copy in TCRdb shows in-frame clones only, minus some. The data show 69,000 or so clones, 90% to 95% seen once. This specimen consisted of CD4+ T cells from peripheral blood mononuclear cells, obtained in the third trimester of pregnancy. These receptors came from a female donor in good health, enrolled as a control in a pregnancy study. Each CDR3 is given with its conserved first and last residue. Fields, in order: V gene, J gene, CDR3 protein.

V gene: TRBV2; J gene: TRBJ1-4; CDR3 protein: CALIRDRAEKLFF
V gene: TRBV6-5; J gene: TRBJ1-6; CDR3 protein: CASSSILNRGNSPLHF
V gene: TRBV30; J gene: TRBJ2-7; CDR3 protein: CAWNPDRLETYEQYF
V gene: TRBV4-2; J gene: TRBJ2-3; CDR3 protein: CASSPSLGRGGPDTQYF
V gene: TRBV5-1; J gene: TRBJ1-4; CDR3 protein: CASSLEWGQSNEKLFF
V gene: TRBV30; J gene: TRBJ2-7; CDR3 protein: CAWSVASGGYEQYF
V gene: TRBV11-3; J gene: TRBJ2-7; CDR3 protein: CASSPRRYEQYF
V gene: TRBV7-2; J gene: TRBJ2-7; CDR3 protein: CASSLDVRAYEQYF
V gene: TRBV6-5; J gene: TRBJ1-2; CDR3 protein: CASRRGQGIHGYTF
V gene: TRBV19; J gene: TRBJ1-3; CDR3 protein: CASRETGDTGNTIYF
V gene: TRBV18; J gene: TRBJ1-2; CDR3 protein: CASSPGQGSYGYTF
V gene: TRBV28; J gene: TRBJ2-7; CDR3 protein: CASSDRAFYEQYF
V gene: TRBV4-2; J gene: TRBJ2-5; CDR3 protein: CASSRKRGARETQYF
V gene: TRBV6-5; J gene: TRBJ2-7; CDR3 protein: CASSQDRDFYEQYF
V gene: TRBV6-5; J gene: TRBJ1-1; CDR3 protein: CASSRGATEAFF
V gene: TRBV4-1; J gene: TRBJ2-3; CDR3 protein: CASSLQRGRSTDTQYF
V gene: TRBV7-8; J gene: TRBJ2-5; CDR3 protein: CASSLSGRGKSYQETQYF
V gene: TRBV7-9; J gene: TRBJ2-5; CDR3 protein: CASSLAIAVGETQYF
V gene: TRBV7-3; J gene: TRBJ1-1; CDR3 protein: CASSSGRGTEAFF
V gene: TRBV7-2; J gene: TRBJ2-5; CDR3 protein: CASSLASSGETQYF
V gene: TRBV7-3; J gene: TRBJ2-1; CDR3 protein: CASSSRDEQFF
V gene: TRBV5-4; J gene: TRBJ2-3; CDR3 protein: CASSPEGGGALVADTQYF
V gene: TRBV18; J gene: TRBJ2-7; CDR3 protein: CASSLPGGSTSSYEQYF
V gene: TRBV6-6; J gene: TRBJ1-1; CDR3 protein: CASSSWDTITEAFF
V gene: TRBV6-5; J gene: TRBJ1-2; CDR3 protein: CATGQGYGYTF
V gene: TRBV11-3; J gene: TRBJ1-2; CDR3 protein: CASSPPPPGQGAYGYTF
V gene: TRBV4-1; J gene: TRBJ1-3; CDR3 protein: CASSQGQGTGNTIYF
V gene: TRBV5-5; J gene: TRBJ1-2; CDR3 protein: CASSLDRALNYGYTF
V gene: TRBV7-3; J gene: TRBJ2-3; CDR3 protein: CASSPRGLSTDTQYF
V gene: TRBV4-2; J gene: TRBJ2-7; CDR3 protein: CASSPSPKAQGAVEQYF
V gene: TRBV7-7; J gene: TRBJ2-3; CDR3 protein: CASSLTSSRDTDTQYF
V gene: TRBV2; J gene: TRBJ1-2; CDR3 protein: CASSKESGPNYGYTF